This T cell receptor (beta chain) comes out of a study of T cells expressing NK-cell markers. The germline V gene has CDR1 SGHDN and CDR2 FVKESK. This CDR3 spans 16 amino acids. Turning to this clonotype: Its antigen remains unidentified.

Findings and limits, study-wide: Dominant NKG2C+ clonotype frequencies of 1.0-7.0% of CD8+ T cells were measured in over five donors.

Using the 5' RACE reads, TCRdb records one entry per CDR3 protein without DNA. The table gives some 600,000 distinct CDR3 sequences; the top ten clones make up around 3.3% of it. The sequencing input was blood T cells: a sorted CD56 or NKG2C T cell subset, CD4+ or CD8+ T cells, or bulk PBMC T cells (not recorded which). The gene calls are TRBV14 and TRBJ2-5; with no DNA, the TCRdb D assignment of TRBD2 cannot be verified. The TCR sequence derives from a man aged 18 to 29 in good health. CDR3 region: CASSPWQGRYQETQYF. Full variable domain (missing parts from reference TRBV14 and TRBJ2-5): EAGVTQFPSHSVIEKGQTVTLRCDPISGHDNLYWYRRVMGKEIKFLLHFVKESKQDESGMPNNRFLAERTGGTYSTLKVQPAELEDSGVYFCASSPWQGRYQETQYFGPGTRLLVL.